This T cell receptor beta chain is from a study of identical twins (dated by TCRdb to between 2015 and 2016). With respect to the entire study: To test whether fetal clonotypes persist, the study used deep sequencing on TCR alpha and beta repertoires from monozygotic twins, unrelated adults of various ages, and cord blood. To rule out contamination, the twin experiments were replicated at different times with different library preparation protocols. Overall results and qualifications from the work: Invariant T cells such as MAIT and iNKT could partly confound zero-insertion analyses, although diverse VJ usage argued against such confounding for most clonotypes. Compared with coincidental sharing between unrelated individuals, out-of-frame TCR alpha sequences shared between twins had an excess of sequences with low generation probability. In monozygotic twins, out-of-frame TCR alpha sharing was systematically underestimated by recombination models, although the models agreed with sharing between unrelated individuals. In beta out-of-frame sequences, excess twin sharing was weaker, because having fewer shared sequences lowered the signal-to-noise ratio. Abundant cord blood beta clonotypes had fewer insertions, young adult naive repertoires showed a similar but weaker trend, and memory repertoires showed no such trend. Conclusions relied on cross-sectional statistical analysis, since the same donors could not be followed over many years.

Only healthy Caucasian donors were included. The twin cohort consisted of three pairs of female monozygotic twins, all aged about 18 to 29 years. CD4+ and CD8+ T cell populations were isolated with positive isolation kits from Invitrogen. This clonotype was seen at least ten times. Its antigen specificity is not known. No base quality information exists; no much larger clone differs at one position. From the cysteine through the phenylalanine, the CDR3 covers 14 amino acids. The retained sequence is limited to the CDR3, 42 bases, with the frame set at the first base. V is shortened by 5 bases, J by 2 bases, and the region joining them spans 12 bases. The library was built by means of 5' RACE. Sequencer: Illumina HiSeq 2000. A universal primer binding site was added through template switching, and the final cDNA carried a unique molecular identifier so that TCR cDNA molecules could be counted accurately. Specific primers in the conserved constant-segment region were used to synthesize first-strand cDNA for TCR alpha and beta chains. To control for contamination, each cDNA library was double barcoded with a SMART-Mk sample barcode plus Illumina barcodes. TruSeq adapter sequences and Illumina sample barcodes were added in two successive PCR steps. TCR alpha and beta cDNA libraries were sequenced on the Illumina HiSeq platform with custom primers. The authors processed their data as follows. Raw reads were processed with MiGEC to extract unique molecular identifiers, and MiXCR was used to determine CDR3 positions. Recombination models were inferred per individual with the repgenHMM and IGoR tools using an EM algorithm. Shared clonotype analysis was performed with the tcR package in R, normalizing sharing by the product of cloneset sizes. To study raw recombination free of thymic and clonal selection effects, out-of-frame nonproductive sequences were analyzed. TCRdb redid the processing of the public reads, applying fastp at Q25 and MiXCR, and retained in-frame beta chains. Here each entry gathers all rows of one CDR3 protein and keeps the most common genes and DNA. These V and J calls originate from TCRdb's pipeline instead of the authors' own analysis. This sample holds approximately 230,000 distinct CDR3 sequences; under 8.5% were observed only once. Approximately 14% of the sample belongs to the ten largest clones.

The sample was also linked to a second study, of T cells expressing NK-cell markers. The other study reports the following: Three sorted T-cell subsets (CD3+CD56+NKG2C+, CD3+CD56+NKG2C- and CD3+CD56-NKG2C+) from roughly eight donors had their TCR beta-chain repertoires profiled. Among the eight sequenced donors, seven were HCMV-seropositive and one was HCMV-seronegative. In several experiments an anti-gammadeltaTCR antibody was added to restrict sorting to alphabetaTCR-expressing T cells. For roughly six donors, the dominant CD3+CD56+NKG2C+ clonotypes were among the top 10 CD8+ clonotypes and accounted for 1.0-7.0% of CD8+ T cells. Those dominant clonotypes were again the most abundant among CD3+CD56-NKG2C+ cells in a handful of donors, at about 25-65%. Whether the expanded NKG2C-expressing T cell clones were specific for HCMV antigens remained unclear. Randomly selected healthy volunteers, three men and five women, were used as the eight sequenced donors. A commercial ELISA kit detecting HCMV-specific IgG in serum was used to determine HCMV serostatus. MIGEC was used to demultiplex reads and group the reads by UMI, and MiTCR was used to assemble and quantify clonotypes. To exclude erroneous sequences, any TCR cDNA sequence not supported by at least two reads was discarded. The tcR package was used for downstream repertoire analysis, and clonotypes were matched between fractions using CDR3 nucleotide sequence together with V segment. Antigen specificity was annotated against VDJdb with VDJmatch, allowing one amino acid substitution in CDR3.

The material sequenced was CD8+ T cells sorted from blood. This TCR came from a woman between 18 and 29 years old in good health. The sequence links TRBV12-3 or TRBV12-4 to TRBJ1-2; TRBD1 could be the D gene, as 5 bases match. The CDR3: CASSARQRNYGYTF. The sequence in DNA is TGTGCCAGCAGTGCCCGACAGAGGAACTATGGCTACACCTTC.